The 30 T cell receptor beta chains below were found in one sample sequenced in a study of blood T cell repertoires in COVID-19. Profiled with immunoSEQ multiplex PCR; TCRdb holds only in-frame clones, not every one. The profile shows roughly 130,000 clones, 70% to 80% of them singletons. Material for sequencing was peripheral blood. These receptor sequences come from a woman aged 70 to 79 with COVID-19, enrolled during active disease.

This clone was found a few times. The rearrangement uses TRBV12-3 or TRBV12-4 and TRBJ1-6; 8 positions match TRBD1. With 5 bases clipped from V and 10 bases from J, the junction kept 4 bases outside the gene matches. The CDR3 has 13 amino acids. CDR3 sequence (DNA): TGTGCCAGCAGTCGGACAGGGAACTCACCCCTCCACTTT. It specifies CASSRTGNSPLHF.

V is TRBV7-6 and J is TRBJ2-7; the match to TRBD2 covers 10 bases. The ends lost 2 bases at V and 6 bases at J; junction bases unmatched: 7. The CDR3 length is 15 residues. Per the germline V gene, CDR1 is SGHVS and CDR2 is FNYEAQ. The CDR3 DNA is TGTGCCAGCAGCTTATTGGCTAGCGGGGGCCCCGAGCAGTACTTC. Amino acids: CASSLLASGGPEQYF. The full variable domain, in which reference TRBV7-6 and TRBJ2-7 provide the parts outside the CDR3, is GAGVSQSPRYKVTKRGQDVALRCDPISGHVSLYWYRQALGQGPEFLTYFNYEAQQDKSGLPNDRFSAERPEGSISTLTIQRTEQRDSAMYRCASSLLASGGPEQYFGPGTRLTVT.

This clone has only a few counts. The genes are TRBV5-1 and TRBJ2-1; 8 bases are shared with TRBD1. Trimming at V came to 5 bases and at J to 2 bases, leaving 6 bases not matched to a gene. CDR1 is SGHRS, CDR2 YFSETQ, per germline. This CDR3 is 15 amino acids long. CDR3 in DNA: TGCGCCAGCAGTGCCGGACAGGGAACCTACAATGAGCAGTTCTTC. Translated: CASSAGQGTYNEQFF.

J is TRBJ1-4 and V is TRBV19; D might be TRBD1 (5 bases). CDR3 length equals 15 residues. The V end lost 5 bases, the J end lost 0 bases, and 10 bases lay between the germline ends. The germline V gene has CDR1 LNHDA and CDR2 SQIVND (reference sequence). In DNA, the CDR3 is TGTGCCAGTAGTCTAGGGGAGCCAACTAATGAAAAACTGTTTTTT. This codes for CASSLGEPTNEKLFF.

J is TRBJ1-1 and V is TRBV7-8; 8 bases fit TRBD1. The CDR3 totals 12 residues. The J segment lost 8 bases and the V segment lost 5 bases, leaving 4 bases of the junction unmatched. Germline CDR1 and CDR2: SGHVS and FQNEAQ. CDR3 loop: CASSNRDREAFF. The CDR3 nucleotides read TGTGCCAGCAGCAACCGGGACAGGGAAGCTTTCTTT.

The chain uses TRBV3-1 (or the pseudogene TRBV3-2) and TRBJ1-2, with 7 nucleotides matching TRBD1. The CDR3 loop spans 15 amino acids. Germline CDR1 LGHDT, CDR2 YNNKEL (reference sequence). The ends lost 6 bases at V and 5 bases at J; junction bases unmatched: 12. Here the CDR3 reads CASRGAEGGQYGYTF. The CDR3 bases are TGTGCCAGCAGGGGCGCGGAAGGGGGCCAGTATGGCTACACCTTC.

This clone was observed once. This rearrangement joins TRBV3-1 (or the pseudogene TRBV3-2) to TRBJ1-2; D call uncertain. V dropped 0 bases and J dropped 6 bases, with 14 bases sitting between them. The germline CDR1 and CDR2 sequences are LGHDT and YNNKEL (reference sequence). The CDR3 covers 15 residues. The chain's CDR3 is CASSQDSTSYHGYTF. The CDR3 bases are TGTGCCAGCAGCCAAGACTCCACATCATATCATGGCTACACCTTC.

The chain links TRBV13 to TRBJ2-5; TRBD2 agrees at 7 bases. Germline loops: CDR1 PRHDT, CDR2 FYEKMQ (reference sequence). There are 15 residues in the CDR3. Losses at the gene ends were 4 bases for V and 4 bases for J; bases not matched to a gene: 9. DNA of the CDR3: TGTGCCAGCAGCTCAACCGGCGGGGGAAGAGAGACCCAGTACTTC. It is translated as CASSSTGGGRETQYF.

This sequence joins TRBV14 and TRBJ1-1; no clear D. CDR1 is SGHDN and CDR2 is FVKESK in the germline V gene. The germline V and J ends were trimmed by 4 bases and 2 bases, with 8 bases remaining between them. This CDR3 spans 13 amino acids. CDR3 in DNA: TGTGCCAGCAGCCGAGGGCCAAACACTGAAGCTTTCTTT. This sequence encodes CASSRGPNTEAFF.

The chain has TRBV3-1 (or the pseudogene TRBV3-2) and TRBJ2-1, with TRBD1 matching over 9 bases. CDR3 size: 18 residues. V trimming: 0 bases; J trimming: 6 bases; junction bases outside the gene matches: 12. The V gene's germline CDR1 is LGHDT and CDR2 YNNKEL (reference sequence). The CDR3 reads CASSQDSVPGQGSNEQFF. CDR3 nucleotide sequence: TGTGCCAGCAGCCAAGATAGTGTTCCAGGACAGGGGAGCAATGAGCAGTTCTTC.

The chain uses TRBV29-1 and TRBJ2-7; TRBD1 matches at 7 bases. The V gene end was trimmed by 2 bases and the J gene end by 3 bases; junction bases not matched to a gene: 1. Looked up from germline, CDR1 is SQVTM and CDR2 is ANQGSEA. The CDR3 runs to 12 residues. This CDR3 reads CSVETGVYEQYF. The DNA of the CDR3 is TGCAGCGTTGAAACAGGGGTCTACGAGCAGTACTTC.

This chain links TRBV12-3 or TRBV12-4 with TRBJ2-1, with D perhaps TRBD2 (6 bases). The germline V and J ends were trimmed by 8 bases and 0 bases, with 8 bases remaining between them. The CDR3 covers 13 residues. The CDR3 spells CASGGGSYNEQFF. CDR3 bases: TGTGCCAGCGGGGGAGGCTCCTACAATGAGCAGTTCTTC.

The V gene is TRBV7-2, the J gene TRBJ2-7, with TRBD2 identical over 8 bases. CDR3 length: 16 amino acids. Germline V gene sequence: CDR1 SGHTA, CDR2 FQGNSA. Trimming took 4 bases from V and 2 from J; bases not matched to a gene: 10. In DNA form, the CDR3 reads TGTGCCAGCAGCTCCCGGGAGGGCTGGCCCCCCTACGAGCAGTACTTC. It codes for CASSSREGWPPYEQYF.

The chain uses TRBV9 and TRBJ1-1; D perhaps matches TRBD1 (5 bases). Germline assignment: CDR1 SGDLS and CDR2 YYNGEE. The CDR3 length is 14 residues. V lost 0 bases and J lost 7, with 13 bases in between. CDR3 sequence (DNA): TGTGCCAGCAGCGTAGATCGGGGGGAGGGTGAAGCTTTCTTT. It codes for CASSVDRGEGEAFF.

The CDR3 DNA is TGTGCTGTGGACAGAGGGGGGGATTCACCCCTCCACTTT. Amino acid sequence: CAVDRGGDSPLHF. The chain carries TRBV30 and TRBJ1-6; TRBD1 is a possible D gene (6 bases). CDR1 GTSNPN and CDR2 SVGIG come from the germline V gene (reference sequence). The CDR3 is 13 residues long.

CDR3: CASSSYRGRGNTIYF. The CDR3 coding sequence is TGTGCCAGCAGCTCCTACAGGGGGCGAGGAAACACCATATATTTT. The gene calls are TRBV11-2 and TRBJ1-3, with 9 bases fitting TRBD1. V gave up 4 bases and J gave up 4 bases; unmatched junction bases: 5. Germline CDR1 SGHAT, CDR2 FQNNGV. This CDR3 is built from 15 residues.

In its sample, this clone was seen a few times. The chain couples TRBV6-2 or TRBV6-3 to TRBJ1-1; D ambiguous. In germline, CDR1 is MNHEY, CDR2 SVGEGT. CDR3 size: 14 residues. Trimming took 6 bases from V and 1 from J, leaving 12 bases between them. This CDR3 reads CASSPHTRNTEAFF. In DNA form, the CDR3 reads TGTGCCAGCAGCCCTCACACCCGGAACACTGAAGCTTTCTTT.

This clone appeared many times. Different DNA sequences within this sample yield the same CDR3. The rearrangement joins TRBV5-1 to TRBJ1-2, with TRBD1 identical over 12 bases. Per germline, CDR1 SGHRS and CDR2 YFSETQ. CDR3 length: 14 amino acids. V was pared by 0 bases and J by 8 bases, with 2 bases of the junction left unmatched. The CDR3, as DNA: TGCGCCAGCAGCTTGGCCGGGACAGGGGGCGGCTACACCTTC. It specifies CASSLAGTGGGYTF.

V usage is TRBV15 and J usage is TRBJ1-2; a weak D match, TRBD1 (5 bases). Trimming cost V 1 base and J 3 bases, with 9 bases left between them. From germline, CDR1 is LNHNV and CDR2 YYDKDF (reference sequence). The CDR3 extends over 14 amino acids. The CDR3 protein is CATSRAGGYYGYTF. DNA for the CDR3: TGTGCCACCAGCAGAGCCGGGGGATACTATGGCTACACCTTC.

The chain has TRBV5-4 and TRBJ1-4; D is possibly TRBD1 (6 bases). Germline V gene lookup returns CDR1 SGHNT and CDR2 YYREEE (reference sequence). V was pared by 6 bases and J by 3 bases, with 9 bases between. The CDR3 spans 13 residues. Here the CDR3 reads CASTGGANEKLFF. CDR3 DNA: TGTGCCAGCACGGGGGGCGCTAATGAAAAACTGTTTTTT.

V and J are TRBV12-3 or TRBV12-4 and TRBJ2-7; TRBD2 might be the D (6 bases). This CDR3 is built from 11 residues. Trimming stripped 8 bases from V and 3 bases from J, with 8 bases between. CDR3 in amino acids: CASGEVYEQYF. The CDR3 bases are TGTGCCAGCGGGGAGGTCTACGAGCAGTACTTC.

The chain has TRBV30 and TRBJ2-5, with D perhaps matching TRBD1 (6 bases). Germline values: CDR1 GTSNPN, CDR2 SVGIG (reference sequence). V was trimmed by 1 base and J by 3 bases, leaving 9 bases between them. The CDR3 has 13 residues. The CDR3 coding sequence is TGTGCCTGGAGTGCCAGGGGAAAAGAGACCCAGTACTTC. This codes for CAWSARGKETQYF.

The chain couples TRBV4-2 to TRBJ1-5; TRBD1 might be the D (5 bases). Germline CDR1 and CDR2: LGHNA and YNFKEQ. There are 18 residues in the CDR3. Trimming removed 0 bases at V and 3 bases at J, with 18 bases between. CDR3 nucleotide sequence: TGTGCCAGCAGCCAAGAGGGCCGGGGGGAGGTGCTCAATCAGCCCCAGCATTTT. Amino acids: CASSQEGRGEVLNQPQHF.

V gene TRBV28 combines with J gene TRBJ2-2; D may be TRBD1 (5 bases). The CDR3 sequence is 12 residues long. V shed 10 bases and J shed 3 bases, with 9 bases lying between them. From germline, CDR1 is MDHEN and CDR2 SYDVKM. The CDR3 DNA reads as TGTGCCATCACAGGTTACACCGGGGAGCTGTTTTTT. Its protein is CAITGYTGELFF.

The J gene is TRBJ2-3, the V gene TRBV5-1; D unresolved. The V gene's germline CDR1 is SGHRS and CDR2 YFSETQ. Trimming removed 4 bases at V and 2 bases at J, with 14 bases between. The CDR3 loop spans 15 amino acids. Here the CDR3 reads CASSLQPQNTDTQYF. The CDR3 coding sequence is TGCGCCAGCAGCCTACAGCCGCAGAACACAGATACGCAGTATTTT.

The chain combines TRBV4-2 with TRBJ2-3, with D perhaps TRBD2 (5 bases). CDR3 size: 16 residues. Per the germline V gene, CDR1 is LGHNA and CDR2 is YNFKEQ. The V gene lost 1 base and the J gene lost 0 bases, with 11 bases spanning the gap. The CDR3 loop reads CASSQAWGASTDTQYF. As DNA, the CDR3 is TGTGCCAGCAGCCAAGCTTGGGGAGCTAGCACAGATACGCAGTATTTT.

This clone was seen only once. The genes are TRBV15 and TRBJ2-2, with D maybe TRBD1 (5 bases). V shed 0 bases and J shed 6 bases, with 14 bases lying between them. The germline V gene encodes CDR1 LNHNV and CDR2 YYDKDF (reference sequence). The CDR3 sequence is 16 residues long. In DNA, the CDR3 is TGTGCCACCAGCAGAGATGAGACAGCTATTTCCGGGGAGCTGTTTTTT. Amino acids: CATSRDETAISGELFF.

This chain uses TRBV6-1 with TRBJ2-7, with 10 bases identical to TRBD1. The CDR3 length is 15 residues. Germline loops: CDR1 MNHNS, CDR2 SASEGT. The V segment lost 3 bases and the J segment 3 bases; nucleotides outside the gene matches: 5. The CDR3 coding sequence is TGTGCCAGCAGTGATCCGGGACAGGGGTACTACGAGCAGTACTTC. Its translation: CASSDPGQGYYEQYF.

The V gene is TRBV14, the J gene TRBJ2-7; perhaps TRBD1 as D (6 bases). The germline V and J ends were trimmed by 2 bases and 3 bases, with 17 bases remaining between them. The CDR3 sequence is 16 residues long. The germline gives CDR1 SGHDN, CDR2 FVKESK. The CDR3 loop reads CASSQPGAGPFYEQYF. The CDR3 coding sequence is TGTGCCAGCAGCCAACCAGGGGCAGGACCGTTCTACGAGCAGTACTTC.

There are a few counts of this clone. The chain employs TRBV29-1 and TRBJ1-2, with D possibly TRBD1 on 5 matching bases. Trimming took off 2 bases at V and 2 bases at J, with 9 bases between the two ends. This CDR3 is 13 amino acids long. Germline lookup yields CDR1 SQVTM and CDR2 ANQGSEA. Here the CDR3 reads CSVEPGLNYGYTF. The CDR3, as DNA: TGCAGCGTTGAACCGGGACTAAACTATGGCTACACCTTC.